Listed below are T cell receptor beta chains from one sample, sequenced in a study of shared clonotypes between healthy human individuals. The repertoire was sequenced with immunoSEQ multiplex PCR; TCRdb's copy has only in-frame clones and lacks some. The sample records roughly 760,000 clones, 74% being singletons. The sample was memory CD4+ T cells sorted from blood. The receptors derive from a young woman in good health. Both conserved end residues are part of each CDR3. A D gene is named only where the DNA matches it firmly. Size values are once, few and many counts, or a class for expanded clones, and some rows have none.

>.|.|TRBJ1-1|TRBV7-2|11
TGTGCCAGCAGACGACTATCCGAAGCTTTCTTT
CASRRLSEAFF
>TRBD2|.|TRBJ2-5|TRBV7-8|16
TGTGCCAGCAGCTTGGGAAGACTAGCGGCTTGGGAGACCCAGTACTTC
CASSLGRLAAWETQYF
>.|.|TRBJ2-3|TRBV5-6|16
TGTGCCAGCAGCCCGCCGGGACTTCAATACACAGATACGCAGTATTTT
CASSPPGLQYTDTQYF
>.|few|TRBJ1-1|TRBV6-1|13
TGTGCCAGCAGTGAACGTCCAGCCACTGAAGCTTTCTTT
CASSERPATEAFF
>TRBD1|.|TRBJ2-2|TRBV7-6|15
TGTGCCAGCAGCGCCGGGACAGGGGGTCCCGGGGAGCTGTTTTTT
CASSAGTGGPGELFF
>.|.|TRBJ2-4|TRBV19|16
TGTGCCAGTAGAACGTGGACAGAAACTAGCCAGGGCATTCAGTACTTC
CASRTWTETSQGIQYF
>TRBD1|.|TRBJ1-2|TRBV4-2|17
TGTGCCAGCAGCCAAGAACGCTTTGGACAGGGGGCAGGTGGCTACACCTTC
CASSQERFGQGAGGYTF
>.|many|TRBJ1-1|TRBV28|14
TGTGCCAGCGCCCTAGGGACTCTGAACACTGAAGCTTTCTTT
CASALGTLNTEAFF
>TRBD2|many|TRBJ2-3|TRBV5-7|16
TGTGCCAGCAGCTTGGTGGTATCGCGGGAGGCAGATACGCAGTATTTT
CASSLVVSREADTQYF
>TRBD1|.|TRBJ2-7|TRBV27|13
TGTGCCAGCAGTTCGAACAGGGGCGACGAGCAGTACTTC
CASSSNRGDEQYF
>.|.|TRBJ2-3|TRBV30|13
TGTGCCTGGAGTCTAAGCCACACAGATACGCAGTATTTT
CAWSLSHTDTQYF
>TRBD1|.|TRBJ2-3|TRBV28|15
TGTGCCAGCAGTTACGGACAGGGACAGACAGATACGCAGTATTTT
CASSYGQGQTDTQYF
>TRBD2|.|TRBJ2-7|TRBV29-1|12
TGCAGCGTGGGGAGGGACGGCTACGAGCAGTACTTC
CSVGRDGYEQYF
>TRBD2|.|TRBJ2-7|TRBV18|16
TGTGCCAGCTCACCACGTAAAGGCGGGAGATCGGTAGAGCAGTACTTC
CASSPRKGGRSVEQYF
>.|.|TRBJ2-2|TRBV19|14
TGTGCCAGTAGAACCACCCAGAACACCGGGGAGCTGTTTTTT
CASRTTQNTGELFF
>.|many|TRBJ1-5|TRBV7-8|16
TGTGCCAGCAGCCCTTTGGTGATTTATAGCAATCAGCCCCAGCATTTT
CASSPLVIYSNQPQHF
>TRBD2|.|TRBJ2-3|TRBV30|17
TGTGCCTGGAGTACGGGACTAGCGGGAGGGCCGAGAGATACGCAGTATTTT
CAWSTGLAGGPRDTQYF
>TRBD2|.|TRBJ2-7|TRBV27|15
TGTGCCAGCAGTACCCTAGCGGGATTCGGCTACGAGCAGTACTTC
CASSTLAGFGYEQYF
>.|.|TRBJ2-1|TRBV4-2|15
TGTGCCAGCAGCCAAGGGAGCGGAGTTTACAATGAGCAGTTCTTC
CASSQGSGVYNEQFF